The next 24 T cell receptor beta chains were all read from a single sample in a study of T cell responses to AZD1222 COVID-19 vaccine. The data were produced by immunoSEQ multiplex PCR, yet TCRdb's version contains in-frame clones alone and is incomplete. Of approximately 69,000 clones in the sample, over 80% are singletons; the top ten hold 25%. The sequences come from peripheral blood, collected 28 days after the second AZD1222 dose. The receptors stem from an adult who received the AZD1222 COVID-19 vaccine.

This sequence joins TRBV6-5 and TRBJ2-1; tentatively, D is TRBD2 (6 bases). V was clipped by 2 bases and J by 3 bases, with 11 bases between them. Germline values: CDR1 MNHEY, CDR2 SVGAGI. This CDR3 comprises 15 residues. The CDR3 DNA reads as TGTGCCAGCAGTTACGACGGGGGTCTCTACAATGAGCAGTTCTTC. This encodes CASSYDGGLYNEQFF.

The V and J genes are TRBV30 and TRBJ1-1; D remains ambiguous. Germline V gene data show CDR1 as GTSNPN and CDR2 as SVGIG (reference sequence). The CDR3 is 13 residues long. The germline V and J ends were trimmed by 2 bases and 1 base, with 8 bases remaining between them. The DNA for the CDR3 is TGTGCCTGGAGTTCCACAGCGAACACTGAAGCTTTCTTT. Amino acids: CAWSSTANTEAFF.

CDR3 protein: CASTPFSNQPQHF. The CDR3 bases are TGTGCCAGTACCCCTTTCAGCAATCAGCCCCAGCATTTT. The chain joins TRBV19 to TRBJ1-5; no definite D call. CDR3 length equals 13 residues. The germline V and J ends were trimmed by 7 bases and 1 base, with 8 bases remaining between them. Germline values: CDR1 LNHDA, CDR2 SQIVND (reference sequence).

CDR3 sequence: CASRAQGAGADTQYF. As DNA, the CDR3 is TGTGCCAGCAGAGCACAGGGGGCTGGTGCAGATACGCAGTATTTT. The genes are TRBV6-6 and TRBJ2-3; 9 bases fit TRBD1. The CDR3 has 15 amino acids. Trimming cost V 6 bases and J 4 bases; bases outside gene matches: 8. Germline lookup yields CDR1 MNHNY and CDR2 SVGAGI (reference sequence).

V usage is TRBV7-3 and J usage is TRBJ2-1; D gene unclear. Trimming removed 5 bases from V and 2 bases from J, with 7 bases in between. In germline, CDR1 is SGHTA, CDR2 FQGTGA. This CDR3 region has 13 residues. The CDR3 DNA reads as TGTGCCAGCAGCCCTCACCCCTACAATGAGCAGTTCTTC. Its translation is CASSPHPYNEQFF.

The J gene is TRBJ2-7, the V gene TRBV5-1; possible D gene TRBD2, 5 bases. V lost 0 bases to trimming and J lost 5 bases, with 15 bases between them. Germline V lookup: CDR1 SGHRS, CDR2 YFSETQ. This CDR3 has 15 residues. This CDR3 reads CASSLGPEAAHEQYF. CDR3 coding DNA: TGCGCCAGCAGCTTGGGTCCGGAGGCGGCCCACGAGCAGTACTTC.

The J gene is TRBJ2-1, the V gene TRBV29-1; 7 bases fit TRBD1. Per germline, CDR1 SQVTM and CDR2 ANQGSEA. CDR3 length: 13 residues. Germline trimming cut 7 bases from V and 5 bases from J; bases unmatched to any gene: 8. CDR3 loop: CSGTGIAHNEQFF. The CDR3 DNA is TGCAGCGGGACAGGCATAGCCCACAATGAGCAGTTCTTC.

The chain joins TRBV19 to TRBJ2-2; either TRBD1 or TRBD2 may supply D (5 bases each). This CDR3 contains 18 residues. V shed 1 base and J shed 0 bases, with 15 bases lying between them. The germline gives CDR1 LNHDA, CDR2 SQIVND (reference sequence). CDR3 in amino acids: CASSIGDGPGSNTGELFF. CDR3 nucleotides: TGTGCCAGTAGTATAGGGGACGGGCCCGGGTCGAACACCGGGGAGCTGTTTTTT.

The V and J genes are TRBV5-1 and TRBJ2-1, with TRBD2 matching over 9 bases. Looked up from germline, CDR1 is SGHRS and CDR2 is YFSETQ. Trimming took 5 bases from V and 8 from J; bases not matched to a gene: 17. The CDR3 is 17 amino acids. Written as DNA, the CDR3 is TGCGCCAGCAGGCCAAAGATAGGGCGGGAGGGCCTCGATGAGCAGTTCTTC. As protein: CASRPKIGREGLDEQFF.

This chain connects TRBV6-5 to TRBJ1-2; no firm D call. In germline, CDR1 is MNHEY, CDR2 SVGAGI. The CDR3 is 13 amino acids. Trimming shortened V by 4 bases and J by 2 bases, and 8 bases separated the two germline ends. The CDR3 DNA follows: TGTGCCAGCAGTTTTTCCTCCAACTATGGCTACACCTTC. It yields the protein CASSFSSNYGYTF.

The genes are TRBV5-4 and TRBJ2-7, with a tentative D call TRBD2 (6 bases). CDR3 length: 14 residues. Germline-derived CDR1 and CDR2 are SGHNT and YYREEE (reference sequence). Trimming took off 3 bases at V and 3 bases at J, with 13 bases between the two ends. CDR3 DNA: TGTGCCAGCAGCTCATCCGGGACTCTCTACGAGCAGTACTTC. This sequence encodes CASSSSGTLYEQYF.

Comments on this clone: Other DNA sequences within the sample encode an identical CDR3. The rearrangement uses TRBV29-1 and TRBJ1-2; a weak D match, TRBD1 (5 bases). V shed 6 bases and J shed 9 bases, with 17 bases lying between them. The CDR3 runs to 12 residues. CDR1 and CDR2 (germline): SQVTM, ANQGSEA. In nucleotides, the CDR3 is TGCAGCGTGGAGGCGGGGGGGGTAAGCTACACCTTC. Translation: CSVEAGGVSYTF.

The chain employs TRBV29-1 and TRBJ2-7; 9 bases map to TRBD2. CDR3 size: 14 residues. Germline V lookup: CDR1 SQVTM, CDR2 ANQGSEA. J was trimmed by 1 base and V by 4 bases; bases with no gene match: 5. The CDR3 DNA reads as TGCAGCGTTGGAGTAGCGGGGGTTTCCTACGAGCAGTACTTC. Encoded protein: CSVGVAGVSYEQYF.

This clone occurred once. The rearrangement uses TRBV5-6 and TRBJ1-1, with a possible D match to TRBD1 (5 bases). The CDR3 runs 14 residues. Trimming took 0 bases from V and 8 from J, leaving 14 bases between them. The germline V gene has CDR1 SGHDT and CDR2 YYEEEE. The CDR3 nucleotides are TGTGCCAGCAGCTTGGAAGCAGGTGGGGCGGAAGCTTTCTTT. It yields the protein CASSLEAGGAEAFF.

The chain recombines TRBV5-4 with TRBJ2-1; 12 bases line up with TRBD2. V trimming: 6 bases; J trimming: 9 bases; junction bases outside the gene matches: 10. Germline V gene data show CDR1 as SGHNT and CDR2 as YYREEE (reference sequence). This CDR3 spans 15 amino acids. The CDR3 spells CASNVLAGGGGEQFF. CDR3 DNA sequence: TGTGCCAGCAACGTACTAGCGGGAGGCGGAGGTGAGCAGTTCTTC.

The genes are TRBV5-4 and TRBJ2-7; 15 bases line up with TRBD2. Losses at the gene ends were 1 base for V and 4 bases for J; bases not matched to a gene: 9. The CDR3 runs to 18 residues. CDR1 is SGHNT, CDR2 YYREEE, per germline (reference sequence). The CDR3 DNA follows: TGTGCCAGCAGCTTGCGGACTAGCGGGGGGGCCTATCGGTACGAGCAGTACTTC. It is translated as CASSLRTSGGAYRYEQYF.

The V call is TRBV18, the J call TRBJ1-4; 8 bases fit TRBD1. The closer fit of TRBJ2-2 to the DNA end suggests the J call may be wrong. CDR3 length: 14 amino acids. CDR1 and CDR2 (germline): KGHSH, LQKENI. Written as DNA, the CDR3 is TGTGCCAGCTCACAACAGACAGGGGTCACGGAGCTGTTTTTT. It specifies CASSQQTGVTELFF.

This clone has a handful of counts. The chain combines TRBV24-1 with TRBJ1-2; unclear D gene. Germline CDR1 reads KGHDR; CDR2 reads SFDVKD. Between the trimmed V and J ends, which lost 3 bases and 8 bases, there was a span of 9 bases. The CDR3 spans 12 residues. DNA for the CDR3: TGTGCCACCAGTGATCGGATGGGAGGCTACACCTTC. Residues: CATSDRMGGYTF.

The chain has TRBV29-1 and TRBJ1-1; unclear D gene. CDR1 and CDR2 (germline): SQVTM, ANQGSEA. This CDR3 is 14 amino acids long. V shed 7 bases and J shed 7 bases, with 22 bases lying between them. CDR3 residues: CSGGSSTGSGEAFF. CDR3 coding DNA: TGCAGCGGGGGATCCTCAACGGGGTCTGGTGAAGCTTTCTTT.

The chain joins TRBV6-6 to TRBJ1-2; D may be TRBD1 (6 bases). Trimming removed 7 bases at V and 2 bases at J, with 11 bases between. Germline loops: CDR1 MNHNY, CDR2 SVGAGI (reference sequence). This CDR3 region has 13 residues. This chain's CDR3 is CASTPGQNYGYTF. In DNA form, the CDR3 reads TGTGCCAGCACCCCCGGACAGAACTATGGCTACACCTTC.

The V call is TRBV5-5, the J call TRBJ1-3, with a weak D call TRBD1 (6 bases). This CDR3 has 15 residues. The germline V and J ends were trimmed by 3 bases and 0 bases, with 10 bases remaining between them. CDR1 and CDR2 from the germline V gene are SGHKS and YYEKEE (reference sequence). CDR3 residues: CASSWDTFSGNTIYF. CDR3 in DNA: TGTGCCAGCAGCTGGGACACATTCTCTGGAAACACCATATATTTT.

The V gene is TRBV6-5, the J gene TRBJ1-2; 9 nucleotides align to TRBD1. From germline, CDR1 is MNHEY and CDR2 SVGAGI. The CDR3 is 14 residues long. The V segment lost 2 bases and the J segment 8 bases; nucleotides outside the gene matches: 6. The CDR3 nucleotides are TGTGCCAGCAGTTACCAACAGGGGGCGCAGGGCTACACCTTC. Encoded protein: CASSYQQGAQGYTF.

The chain is built from TRBV9 and TRBJ1-2, with D hard to call. The CDR3 consists of 11 residues. The germline V and J ends were trimmed by 4 bases and 7 bases, with 8 bases remaining between them. In germline, CDR1 is SGDLS, CDR2 YYNGEE. Written as DNA, the CDR3 is TGTGCCAGCAGCACACACCGTGGCTACACCTTC. Translated: CASSTHRGYTF.

The V gene is TRBV5-1, the J gene TRBJ2-5; no clear D gene. The CDR3 totals 13 residues. V was clipped by 0 bases and J by 6 bases, with 9 bases between them. Germline values: CDR1 SGHRS, CDR2 YFSETQ. The CDR3 sequence is CASSLGDRQTQYF. Written as DNA, the CDR3 is TGCGCCAGCAGCTTGGGGGATCGGCAGACCCAGTACTTC.